This T cell receptor beta chain was recovered during a study of early T cells in non-severe SARS-CoV-2 infection. About the study: Chains were unpaired, as sequencing was done on bulk RNA from unsorted whole blood.

About this clonotype itself: Its specificity is not known.

Individually, cDNA molecules had unique molecular identifiers attached to them. Each CDR3 protein gets one entry after TCRdb re-called the 5' RACE reads with MiXCR. Seen here are almost 85,000 distinct CDR3 sequences, 9.5% to 13% observed once, and the top ten hold approximately 2.6%. Germline-derived CDR1 and CDR2 are SGHNT and YYREEE (reference sequence). The CDR3 extends over 17 amino acids. The V and J ends lost 4 bases and 2 bases, in that order; junction bases with no gene match: 11. Study observations and caveats: There was a bias toward anti-spike CD8 responses in VDJdb matching, which missed private and CD4 specificities.

The sequencing input was whole blood. The clonotype originates from an adult who was a healthcare worker with PCR-confirmed SARS-CoV-2 infection or an uninfected control (not recorded which). This sequence joins TRBV5-4 and TRBJ2-3; 9 bases match TRBD2. CDR3 residues: CASSTLLAGIFTDTQYF. The DNA for the CDR3 is TGTGCCAGCAGCACCTTACTAGCGGGTATTTTCACAGATACGCAGTATTTT.